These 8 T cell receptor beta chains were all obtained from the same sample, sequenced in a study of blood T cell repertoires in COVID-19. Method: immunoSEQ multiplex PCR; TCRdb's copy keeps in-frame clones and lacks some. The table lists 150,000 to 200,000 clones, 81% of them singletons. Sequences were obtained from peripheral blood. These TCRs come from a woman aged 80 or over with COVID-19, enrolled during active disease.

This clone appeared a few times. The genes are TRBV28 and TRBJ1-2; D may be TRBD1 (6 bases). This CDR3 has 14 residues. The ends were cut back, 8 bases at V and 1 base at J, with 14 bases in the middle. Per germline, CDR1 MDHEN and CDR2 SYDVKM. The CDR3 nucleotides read TGTGCCAGCGGGGGGGCTTCGGATAACTATGGCTACACCTTC. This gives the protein CASGGASDNYGYTF.

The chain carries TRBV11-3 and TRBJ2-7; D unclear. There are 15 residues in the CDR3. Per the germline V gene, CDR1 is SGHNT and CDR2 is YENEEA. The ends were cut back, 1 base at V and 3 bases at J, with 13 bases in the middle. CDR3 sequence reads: CASSLGSLQNYEQYF. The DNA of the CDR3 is TGTGCCAGCAGCTTAGGAAGCCTTCAAAACTACGAGCAGTACTTC.

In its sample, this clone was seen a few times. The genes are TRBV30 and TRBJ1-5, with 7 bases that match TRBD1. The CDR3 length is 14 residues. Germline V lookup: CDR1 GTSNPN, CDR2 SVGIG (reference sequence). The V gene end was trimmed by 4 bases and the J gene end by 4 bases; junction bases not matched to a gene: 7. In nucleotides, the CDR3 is TGTGCCTGGACCCTACAGGGGAGAAATCAGCCCCAGCATTTT. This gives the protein CAWTLQGRNQPQHF. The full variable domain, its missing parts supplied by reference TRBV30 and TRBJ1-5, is SQTIHQWPATLVQPVGSPLSLECTVEGTSNPNLYWYRQAAGRGLQLLFYSVGIGQISSEVPQNLSASRPQDRQFILSSKKLLLSDSGFYLCAWTLQGRNQPQHFGDGTRLSIL.

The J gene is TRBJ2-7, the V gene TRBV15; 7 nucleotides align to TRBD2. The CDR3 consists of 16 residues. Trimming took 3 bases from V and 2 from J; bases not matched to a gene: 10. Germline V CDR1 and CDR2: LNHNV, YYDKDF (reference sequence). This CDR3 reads CATSRHRTSGTYEQYF. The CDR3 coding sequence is TGTGCCACCAGCAGGCACCGGACTAGTGGCACCTACGAGCAGTACTTC.

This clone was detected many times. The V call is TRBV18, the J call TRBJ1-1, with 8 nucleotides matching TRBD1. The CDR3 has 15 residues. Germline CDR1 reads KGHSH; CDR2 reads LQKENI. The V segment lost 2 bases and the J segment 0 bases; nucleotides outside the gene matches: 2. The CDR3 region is CASSPRQGMNTEAFF. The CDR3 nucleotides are TGTGCCAGCTCACCAAGACAGGGGATGAACACTGAAGCTTTCTTT.

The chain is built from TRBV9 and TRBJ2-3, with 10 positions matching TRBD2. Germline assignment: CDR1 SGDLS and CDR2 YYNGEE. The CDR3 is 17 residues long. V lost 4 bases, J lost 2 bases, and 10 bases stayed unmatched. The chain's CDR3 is CASSPTFLAGATDTQYF. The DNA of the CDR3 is TGTGCCAGCAGCCCTACCTTTCTAGCGGGAGCCACAGATACGCAGTATTTT.

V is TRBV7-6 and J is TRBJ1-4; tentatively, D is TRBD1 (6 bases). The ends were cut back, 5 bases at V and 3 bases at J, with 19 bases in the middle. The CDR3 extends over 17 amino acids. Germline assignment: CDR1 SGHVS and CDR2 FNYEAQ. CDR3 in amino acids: CASSPQTGGAANEKLFF. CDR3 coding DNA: TGTGCCAGCAGCCCGCAAACCGGGGGGGCGGCTAATGAAAAACTGTTTTTT.

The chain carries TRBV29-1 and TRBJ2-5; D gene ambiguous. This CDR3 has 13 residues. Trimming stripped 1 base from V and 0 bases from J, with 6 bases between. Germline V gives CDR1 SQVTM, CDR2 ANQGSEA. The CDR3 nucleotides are TGCAGCGTTGAAGTAATGTACCAAGAGACCCAGTACTTC. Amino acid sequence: CSVEVMYQETQYF.